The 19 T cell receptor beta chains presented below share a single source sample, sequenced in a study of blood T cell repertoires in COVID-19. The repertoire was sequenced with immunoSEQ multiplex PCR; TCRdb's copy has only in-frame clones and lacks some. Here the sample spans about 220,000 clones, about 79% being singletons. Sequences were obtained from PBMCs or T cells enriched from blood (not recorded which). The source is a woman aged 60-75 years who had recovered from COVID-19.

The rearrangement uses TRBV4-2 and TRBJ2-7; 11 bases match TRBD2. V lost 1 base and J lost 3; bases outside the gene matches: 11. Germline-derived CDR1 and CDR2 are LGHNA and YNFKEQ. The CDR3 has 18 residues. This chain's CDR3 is CASSQAVSSGGTLYEQYF. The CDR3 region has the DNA TGTGCCAGCAGCCAAGCTGTGTCTAGCGGGGGGACCCTCTACGAGCAGTACTTC.

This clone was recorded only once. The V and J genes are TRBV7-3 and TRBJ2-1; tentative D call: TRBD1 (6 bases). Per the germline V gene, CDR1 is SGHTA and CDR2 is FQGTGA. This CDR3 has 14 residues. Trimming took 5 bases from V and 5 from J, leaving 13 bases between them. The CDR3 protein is CASSPGHQNNEQFF. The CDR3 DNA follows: TGTGCCAGCAGCCCGGGACACCAAAACAATGAGCAGTTCTTC.

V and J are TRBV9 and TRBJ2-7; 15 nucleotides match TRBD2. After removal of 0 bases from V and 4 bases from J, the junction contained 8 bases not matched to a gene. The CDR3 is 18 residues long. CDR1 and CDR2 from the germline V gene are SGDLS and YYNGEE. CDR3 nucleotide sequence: TGTGCCAGCAGCGTAGGGAGGACTAGCGGGGGGGCCGGGTACGAGCAGTACTTC. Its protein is CASSVGRTSGGAGYEQYF. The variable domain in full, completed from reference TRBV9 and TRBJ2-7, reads DSGVTQTPKHLITATGQRVTLRCSPRSGDLSVYWYQQSLDQGLQFLIQYYNGEERAKGNILERFSAQQFPDLHSELNLSSLELGDSALYFCASSVGRTSGGAGYEQYFGPGTRLTVT.

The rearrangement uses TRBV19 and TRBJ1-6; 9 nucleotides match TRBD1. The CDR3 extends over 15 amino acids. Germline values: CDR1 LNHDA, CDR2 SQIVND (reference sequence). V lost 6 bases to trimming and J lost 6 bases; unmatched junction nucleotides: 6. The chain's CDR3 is CASSHGQGTNSPLHF. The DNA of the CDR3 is TGTGCCAGTAGCCACGGACAGGGGACTAATTCACCCCTCCACTTT.

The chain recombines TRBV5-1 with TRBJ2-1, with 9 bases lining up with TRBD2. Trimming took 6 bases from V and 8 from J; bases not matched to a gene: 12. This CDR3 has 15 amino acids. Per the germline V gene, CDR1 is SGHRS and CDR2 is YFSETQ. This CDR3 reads CASTPPAGGTDEQFF. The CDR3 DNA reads TGCGCCAGCACCCCGCCTGCGGGAGGGACTGATGAGCAGTTCTTC. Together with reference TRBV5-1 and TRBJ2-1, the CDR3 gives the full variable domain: KAGVTQTPRYLIKTRGQQVTLSCSPISGHRSVSWYQQTPGQGLQFLFEYFSETQRNKGNFPGRFSGRQFSNSRSEMNVSTLELGDSALYLCASTPPAGGTDEQFFGPGTRLTVL.

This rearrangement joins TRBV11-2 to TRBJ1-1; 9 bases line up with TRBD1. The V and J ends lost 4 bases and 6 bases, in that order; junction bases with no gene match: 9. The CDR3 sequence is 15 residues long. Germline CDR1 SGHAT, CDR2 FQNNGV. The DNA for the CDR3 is TGTGCCAGCAGCTCGAGGACAGGGGCTAACGCTGAAGCTTTCTTT. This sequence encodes CASSSRTGANAEAFF. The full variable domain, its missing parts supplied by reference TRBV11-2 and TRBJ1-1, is EAGVAQSPRYKIIEKRQSVAFWCNPISGHATLYWYQQILGQGPKLLIQFQNNGVVDDSQLPKDRFSAERLKGVDSTLKIQPAKLEDSAVYLCASSSRTGANAEAFFGQGTRLTVV.

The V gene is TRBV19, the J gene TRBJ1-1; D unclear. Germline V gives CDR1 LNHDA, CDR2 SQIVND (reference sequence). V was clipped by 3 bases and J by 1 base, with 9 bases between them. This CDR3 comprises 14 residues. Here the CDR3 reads CASSIIQRNTEAFF. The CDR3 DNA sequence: TGTGCCAGTAGTATTATACAGAGGAACACTGAAGCTTTCTTT.

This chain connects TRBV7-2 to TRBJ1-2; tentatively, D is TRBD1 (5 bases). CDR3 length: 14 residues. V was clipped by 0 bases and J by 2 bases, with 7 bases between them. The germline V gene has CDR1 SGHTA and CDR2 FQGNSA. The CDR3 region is CASSLAPGNYGYTF. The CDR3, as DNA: TGTGCCAGCAGCTTAGCCCCAGGGAACTATGGCTACACCTTC.

The CDR3 coding sequence is TGTGCCAGCAGCCAAGGGGGGGGAGGCTCTGGAAACACCATATATTTT. This codes for CASSQGGGGSGNTIYF. The V gene is TRBV4-2, the J gene TRBJ1-3; possible D gene TRBD1, 5 bases. Germline V gives CDR1 LGHNA, CDR2 YNFKEQ. This CDR3 comprises 16 residues. The ends were cut back, 1 base at V and 0 bases at J, with 10 bases in the middle.

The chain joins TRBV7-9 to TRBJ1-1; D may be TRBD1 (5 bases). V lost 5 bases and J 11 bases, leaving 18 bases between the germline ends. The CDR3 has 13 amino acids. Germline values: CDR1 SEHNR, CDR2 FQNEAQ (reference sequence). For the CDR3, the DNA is TGTGCCAGCAGCCAGGAGGCGGTCGGGGGTGCTTTCTTT. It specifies CASSQEAVGGAFF.

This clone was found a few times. The CDR3 region has the DNA TGTGCCAGCCGGGACTCCAGTAATGAAAAACTGTTTTTT. This encodes CASRDSSNEKLFF. The V and J genes are TRBV19 and TRBJ1-4; D is perhaps TRBD1 (5 bases). Germline V CDR1 and CDR2: LNHDA, SQIVND (reference sequence). The CDR3 is 13 residues long. The V end lost 9 bases, the J end lost 4 bases, and 12 bases lay between the germline ends. Combining the CDR3 with reference TRBV19 and TRBJ1-4 gives the whole variable domain DGGITQSPKYLFRKEGQNVTLSCEQNLNHDAMYWYRQDPGQGLRLIYYSQIVNDFQKGDIAEGYSVSREKKESFPLTVTSAQKNPTAFYLCASRDSSNEKLFFGSGTQLSVL.

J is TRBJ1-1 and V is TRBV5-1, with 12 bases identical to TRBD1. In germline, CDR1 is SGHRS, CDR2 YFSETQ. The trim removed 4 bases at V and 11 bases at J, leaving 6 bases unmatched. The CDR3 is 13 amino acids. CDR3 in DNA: TGCGCCAGCAGCGGGGGACAGGGGGCAGAGGCTTTCTTT. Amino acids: CASSGGQGAEAFF. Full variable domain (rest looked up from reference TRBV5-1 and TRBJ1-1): KAGVTQTPRYLIKTRGQQVTLSCSPISGHRSVSWYQQTPGQGLQFLFEYFSETQRNKGNFPGRFSGRQFSNSRSEMNVSTLELGDSALYLCASSGGQGAEAFFGQGTRLTVV.

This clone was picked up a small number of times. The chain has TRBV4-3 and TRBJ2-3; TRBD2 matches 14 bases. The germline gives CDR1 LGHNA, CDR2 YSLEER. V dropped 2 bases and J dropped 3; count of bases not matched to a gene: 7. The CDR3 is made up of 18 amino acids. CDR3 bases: TGCGCCAGCAGCCAATCCTCGACTAGCGGGGGGGCAACAGATACGCAGTATTTT. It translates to CASSQSSTSGGATDTQYF.

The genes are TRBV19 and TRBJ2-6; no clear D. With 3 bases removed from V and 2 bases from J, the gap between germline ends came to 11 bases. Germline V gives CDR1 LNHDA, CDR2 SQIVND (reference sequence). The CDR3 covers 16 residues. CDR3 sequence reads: CASSIHTLTGANVLTF. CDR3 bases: TGTGCCAGTAGTATCCACACATTAACTGGGGCCAACGTCCTGACTTTC.

The CDR3 DNA follows: TGTGCCAGCAGCCTGGGGACATCCGGAAACACCATATATTTT. This translates into CASSLGTSGNTIYF. The V call is TRBV6-5, the J call TRBJ1-3; TRBD1 might be the D (6 bases). V gave up 6 bases and J gave up 4 bases, with 13 bases separating them. This CDR3 comprises 14 residues. CDR1 MNHEY and CDR2 SVGAGI come from the germline V gene.

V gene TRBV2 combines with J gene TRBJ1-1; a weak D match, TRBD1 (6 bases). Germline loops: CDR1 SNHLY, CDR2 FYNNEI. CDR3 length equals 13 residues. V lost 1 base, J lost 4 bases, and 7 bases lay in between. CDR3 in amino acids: CASSEEQGTEAFF. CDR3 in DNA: TGTGCCAGCAGTGAAGAACAGGGCACTGAAGCTTTCTTT.

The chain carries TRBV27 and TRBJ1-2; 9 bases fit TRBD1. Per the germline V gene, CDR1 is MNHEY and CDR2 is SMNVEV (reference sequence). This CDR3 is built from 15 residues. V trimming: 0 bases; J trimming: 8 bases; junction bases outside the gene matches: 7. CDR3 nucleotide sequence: TGTGCCAGCAGTTTATCGGGGGACAGGGAGGGGGGCTACACCTTC. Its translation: CASSLSGDREGGYTF.

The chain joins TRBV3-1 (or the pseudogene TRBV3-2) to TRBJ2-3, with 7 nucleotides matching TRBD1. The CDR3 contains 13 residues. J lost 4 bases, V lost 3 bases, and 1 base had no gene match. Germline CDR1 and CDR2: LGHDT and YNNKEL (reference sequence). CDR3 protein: CASSQTGSDTQYF. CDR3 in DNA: TGTGCCAGCAGCCAGACAGGGTCAGATACGCAGTATTTT.

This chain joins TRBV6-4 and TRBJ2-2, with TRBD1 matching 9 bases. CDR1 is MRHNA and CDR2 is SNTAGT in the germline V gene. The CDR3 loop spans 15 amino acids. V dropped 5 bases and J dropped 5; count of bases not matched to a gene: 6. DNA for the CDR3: TGTGCCAGCAGTCCCTTTGGACAGGGGACCGGGGAGCTGTTTTTT. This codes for CASSPFGQGTGELFF.